This T cell receptor (beta chain) was sequenced in a study of technical replicates of blood from a few donors. Repertoires were generated with immunoSEQ multiplex PCR, while TCRdb's copy carries only in-frame clones and drops some. The sample lists 95,000 to 100,000 clones, about 94% occurring once. The V segment lost 10 bases and the J segment 5 bases; nucleotides outside the gene matches: 11. In germline, CDR1 is SGHVS, CDR2 FQNEAQ. The CDR3 extends over 14 amino acids. The specimen sequenced was T cells isolated from PBMCs. This chain connects TRBV7-8 to TRBJ2-1; 7 bases match TRBD1. This receptor was identified in a human donor in good health. The CDR3 region has the DNA TGTGCCACCTTAGCCCGGGACAGTGACAATGAGCAGTTCTTC. It is translated as CATLARDSDNEQFF.